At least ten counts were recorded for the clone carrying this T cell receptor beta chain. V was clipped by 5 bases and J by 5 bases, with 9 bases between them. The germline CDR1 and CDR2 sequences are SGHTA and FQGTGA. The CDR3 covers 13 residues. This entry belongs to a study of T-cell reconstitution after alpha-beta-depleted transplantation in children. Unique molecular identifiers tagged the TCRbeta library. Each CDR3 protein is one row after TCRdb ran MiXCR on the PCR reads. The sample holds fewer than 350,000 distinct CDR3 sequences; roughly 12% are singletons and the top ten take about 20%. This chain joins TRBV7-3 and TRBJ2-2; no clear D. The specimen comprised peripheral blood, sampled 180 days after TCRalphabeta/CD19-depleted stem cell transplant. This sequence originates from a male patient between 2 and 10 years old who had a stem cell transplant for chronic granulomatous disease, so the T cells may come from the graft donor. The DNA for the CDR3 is TGTGCCAGCAGCCCGACCCCGACCGGGGAGCTGTTTTTT. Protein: CASSPTPTGELFF.